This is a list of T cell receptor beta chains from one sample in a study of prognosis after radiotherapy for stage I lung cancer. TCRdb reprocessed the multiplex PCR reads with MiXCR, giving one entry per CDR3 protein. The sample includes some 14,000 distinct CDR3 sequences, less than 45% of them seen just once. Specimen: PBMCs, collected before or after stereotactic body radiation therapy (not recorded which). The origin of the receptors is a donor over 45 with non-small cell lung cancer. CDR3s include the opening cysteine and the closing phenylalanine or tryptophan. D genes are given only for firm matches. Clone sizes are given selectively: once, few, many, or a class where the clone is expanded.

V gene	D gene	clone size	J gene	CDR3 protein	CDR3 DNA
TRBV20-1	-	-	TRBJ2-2	CSARRAGAKTGELFF	TGCAGTGCTAGGCGGGCGGGGGCAAAGACCGGGGAGCTGTTTTTT
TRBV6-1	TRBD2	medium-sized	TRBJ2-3	CASSGGGVLDTQYF	TGTGCCAGCAGTGGCGGGGGGGTATTAGATACGCAGTATTTT
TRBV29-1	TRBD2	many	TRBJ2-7	CSVEIPHRTSGRSSYEQYF	TGCAGCGTTGAAATACCACATCGGACTAGCGGGAGGAGCTCCTACGAGCAGTACTTC
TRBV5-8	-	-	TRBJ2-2	CANKPVGGAQDTGELFF	TGTGCCAACAAACCAGTGGGGGGGGCGCAGGACACCGGGGAGCTGTTTTTT
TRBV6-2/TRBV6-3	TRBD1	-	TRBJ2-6	CASSESGGGANVMNF	TGTGCCAGCAGTGAATCAGGGGGTGGGGCCAACGTCATGAATTTC
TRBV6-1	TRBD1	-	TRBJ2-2	CAISTGQRNTGELFF	TGTGCCATCAGTACGGGACAGAGGAACACCGGGGAGCTGTTTTTT
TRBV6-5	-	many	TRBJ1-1	CASSYSETLNTEAFF	TGTGCCAGCAGTTACTCGGAGACACTGAACACTGAAGCTTTCTTT
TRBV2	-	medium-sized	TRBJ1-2	CASLGQTFNYGYTF	TGTGCCAGCCTTGGACAGACCTTTAACTATGGCTACACCTTC
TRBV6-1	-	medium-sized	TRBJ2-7	CASSRPAGSAYEQYF	TGTGCCAGCAGTCGCCCCGCAGGCTCAGCCTACGAGCAGTACTTC
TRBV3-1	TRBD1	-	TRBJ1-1	CASSPGGTEAFF	TGTGCCAGCAGCCCAGGGGGTACTGAAGCTTTCTTT
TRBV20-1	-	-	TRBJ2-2	CSAFERDTGELFF	TGCAGTGCTTTTGAGCGGGACACCGGGGAGCTGTTTTTT
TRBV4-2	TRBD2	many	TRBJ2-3	CASSQELAGGADTQYF	TGTGCCAGCAGCCAAGAACTAGCGGGAGGGGCAGATACGCAGTATTTT
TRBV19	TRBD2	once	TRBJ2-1	CAKGGNGEKFF	TGTGCCAAGGGAGGGAACGGTGAGAAGTTCTTC
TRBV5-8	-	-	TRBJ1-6	CASSLLTGGGSPLHF	TGTGCCAGCAGCCTATTGACAGGCGGGGGTTCACCCCTCCACTTT
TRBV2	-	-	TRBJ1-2	CASSEAVSIIGYTF	TGTGCCAGCAGTGAAGCTGTAAGCATCATCGGCTACACCTTC
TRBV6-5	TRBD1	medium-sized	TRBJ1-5	CASSYGRGLNQPQHF	TGTGCCAGCAGTTACGGCAGGGGGCTTAATCAGCCCCAGCATTTT
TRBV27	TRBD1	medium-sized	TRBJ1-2	CASSLGGEGQGGYGYTF	TGTGCCAGCAGTTTAGGAGGGGAGGGCCAGGGGGGATATGGCTACACCTTC
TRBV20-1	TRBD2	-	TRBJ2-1	CSARTSGAYNEQFF	TGCAGTGCTAGAACTAGCGGGGCCTACAATGAGCAGTTCTTC
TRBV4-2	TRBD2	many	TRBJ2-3	CASSQDLETSGDTDTQYF	TGTGCCAGCAGCCAAGATTTGGAGACTAGCGGGGACACAGATACGCAGTATTTT
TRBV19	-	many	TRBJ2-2	CASARGFSITGELFF	TGTGCCAGCGCCCGGGGGTTTTCGATCACCGGGGAGCTGTTTTTT
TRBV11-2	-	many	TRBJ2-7	CASSPGRRLRDEQYF	TGTGCCAGCAGCCCGGGACGGCGCTTGAGGGACGAGCAGTACTTC
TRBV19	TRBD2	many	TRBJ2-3	CASSQTSGGTDTQYF	TGTGCCAGTAGTCAGACTAGCGGGGGTACAGATACGCAGTATTTT
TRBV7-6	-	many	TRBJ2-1	CASSPQLEGRREQFF	TGTGCCAGCAGCCCGCAATTGGAAGGACGGCGGGAGCAGTTCTTC
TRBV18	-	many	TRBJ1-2	CASSPGAVRGYTF	TGTGCCAGCTCACCAGGGGCAGTACGTGGCTACACCTTC
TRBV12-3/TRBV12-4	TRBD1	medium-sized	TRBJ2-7	CASSPRDRGLNEQYF	TGTGCCAGCAGTCCCCGGGACAGGGGTCTCAACGAGCAGTACTTC
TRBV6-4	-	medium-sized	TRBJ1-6	CASSDGRSGRSPLHF	TGTGCCAGCAGTGACGGCAGGTCAGGACGATCACCCCTCCACTTT
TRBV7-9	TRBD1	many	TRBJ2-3	CASSSSGTGSTDTQYF	TGTGCCAGCAGCTCGTCCGGGACAGGGAGCACAGATACGCAGTATTTT
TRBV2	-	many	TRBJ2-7	CASRELANRYEQYF	TGTGCCAGCAGGGAGCTAGCGAATCGCTACGAGCAGTACTTC
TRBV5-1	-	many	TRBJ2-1	CASSLVTDEQFF	TGCGCCAGCAGCTTGGTGACGGATGAGCAGTTCTTC
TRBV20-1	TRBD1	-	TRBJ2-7	CSAASRDRYYEQYF	TGCAGTGCTGCGAGCCGGGACAGATACTACGAGCAGTACTTC
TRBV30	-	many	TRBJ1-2	CAWSGSELLFGYGYTF	TGTGCCTGGAGTGGCAGTGAACTCCTCTTCGGATATGGCTACACCTTC
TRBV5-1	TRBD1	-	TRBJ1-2	CASSWLGQHYGYTF	TGCGCCAGCAGCTGGCTGGGACAGCACTATGGCTACACCTTC
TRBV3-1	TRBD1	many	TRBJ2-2	CASSRTGGDMPGELFF	TGTGCCAGCAGCCGAACAGGGGGCGATATGCCCGGGGAGCTGTTTTTT
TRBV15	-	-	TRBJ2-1	CATIIEFLGARHYNEQFF	TGTGCCACCATCATAGAATTTCTAGGTGCTCGTCATTACAATGAGCAGTTCTTC
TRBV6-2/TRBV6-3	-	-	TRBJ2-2	CAISYGLPGEPFF	TGTGCCATCAGTTACGGCTTACCCGGGGAGCCGTTTTTT
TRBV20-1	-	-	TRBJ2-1	CSAAWSGTGGYNEQFF	TGCAGTGCCGCCTGGTCGGGGACCGGGGGCTACAATGAGCAGTTCTTC
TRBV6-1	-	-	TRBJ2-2	CASTTVTRGSGELLF	TGTGCCAGCACCACCGTGACTAGGGGGTCCGGGGAGCTGCTTTTT
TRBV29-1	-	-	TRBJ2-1	CSVEDTLINEQFF	TGCAGCGTTGAAGATACGTTAATTAATGAGCAGTTCTTC
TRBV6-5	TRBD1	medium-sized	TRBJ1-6	CASSLLPTGGQSPLHF	TGTGCCAGCAGTTTACTTCCGACAGGGGGCCAGTCACCCCTCCACTTT
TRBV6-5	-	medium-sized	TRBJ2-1	CASSFSRVYNEQFF	TGTGCCAGCAGTTTCTCCAGGGTATACAATGAGCAGTTCTTC
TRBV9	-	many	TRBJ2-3	CASSVEGGSTDTQYF	TGTGCCAGCAGCGTAGAAGGTGGGAGCACAGATACGCAGTATTTT
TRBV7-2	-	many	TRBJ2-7	CASSLAMGEQYF	TGTGCCAGCAGCTTAGCTATGGGCGAGCAGTACTTC
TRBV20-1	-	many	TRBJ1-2	CSAKDQWTHYGYTF	TGCAGTGCTAAAGATCAGTGGACCCACTATGGCTACACCTTC
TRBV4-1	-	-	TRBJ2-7	CASSQGPAWPYEQYF	TGCGCCAGCAGCCAGGGACCAGCGTGGCCCTACGAGCAGTACTTC
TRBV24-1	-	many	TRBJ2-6	CATSDFGGSGANVLTF	TGTGCCACCAGTGATTTTGGCGGTTCTGGGGCCAACGTCCTGACTTTC
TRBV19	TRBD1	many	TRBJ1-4	CASSRTGTGGLVTNEKLFF	TGTGCCAGTAGTCGGACCGGGACAGGGGGCCTTGTAACTAATGAAAAACTGTTTTTT
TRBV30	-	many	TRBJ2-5	CAWSRAGGETQYF	TGTGCCTGGAGTCGGGCAGGGGGGGAGACCCAGTACTTC
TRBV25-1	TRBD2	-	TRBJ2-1	CASRAGGRHEQFF	TGTGCCAGTCGAGCGGGAGGGCGTCATGAGCAGTTCTTC
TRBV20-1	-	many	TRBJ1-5	CSARGVYDQPQHF	TGCAGTGCTAGAGGGGTTTACGATCAGCCCCAGCATTTT
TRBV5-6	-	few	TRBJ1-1	CSSSPLRLVTNTEAFF	TGTTCCAGCAGCCCTCTCCGACTGGTAACGAACACTGAAGCTTTCTTT
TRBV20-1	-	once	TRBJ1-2	CSVLNMGICGYTF	TGCAGTGTCCTTAACATGGGGATTTGTGGCTACACCTTC
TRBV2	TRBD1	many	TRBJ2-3	CASRPGQGGTDTQYF	TGTGCCAGCCGCCCGGGACAGGGGGGCACAGATACGCAGTATTTT
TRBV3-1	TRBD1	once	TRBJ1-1	CASSQDGTGVLWAFF	TGTGCCAGCAGCCAAGATGGGACAGGGGTTTTATGGGCTTTCTTT